This T cell receptor beta chain emerged from a study of control samples from healthy donors and cancer patients (dated by TCRdb to about 2020). Libraries were prepared through the immunoSEQ multiplex PCR assay. TCRdb obtained this table from immuneACCESS and retained in-frame rearrangements with V and J assigned. These tables miss some clones; where compared with another copy, unresolved V genes account for less than half of the shortfall, and the remainder is unexplained. The sample table lists about 130,000 clones, 80% to 95% of them with a count of one. The top ten hold 2% to 2.5% of the sample. The CDR3 sequence holds 19 residues, the cysteine and phenylalanine included. Only the CDR3 portion is preserved as DNA: 57 bases, with reading frame beginning at the first base. Trimming leaves V shorter by 3 bases and J shorter by 0 bases, with the junction holding 16 bases beyond the gene matches. CDR1 and CDR2 (SEHNR, FQNEAQ) derive from the germline V gene (reference sequence).

Notes on this clone: This clone's antigen is unknown. Per-base quality was not reported, and no clone a single base away is much larger than it.

The chain couples TRBV7-9 to TRBJ1-1; 7 central nucleotides agree with TRBD1. This clonotype originated in a man younger than 35 in good health. Sequencing used blood. CDR3 reads: CASSLYSRTGGRMNTEAFF. In nucleotide form, the sequence is TGTGCCAGCAGCTTGTATTCCCGGACAGGAGGAAGGATGAACACTGAAGCTTTCTTT.